One T cell receptor (beta chain) is described in this entry. This sample is drawn from a study of technical replicates of blood from a few donors. Repertoires were generated with immunoSEQ multiplex PCR, while TCRdb's copy carries only in-frame clones and drops some. Of about 84,000 clones listed, 93% are singletons. Sequenced: T cells isolated from PBMCs. The TCR was taken from a human donor in good health.

The CDR3 protein is CASSQQGAGPQHF. The CDR3 bases are TGTGCCAGCAGCCAACAGGGCGCCGGGCCCCAGCATTTT. The V call is TRBV7-9, the J call TRBJ1-5; tentatively, D is TRBD1 (6 bases). Germline-derived CDR1 and CDR2 are SEHNR and FQNEAQ (reference sequence). With 5 bases removed from V and 9 bases from J, the gap between germline ends came to 14 bases. The CDR3 is 13 residues long.